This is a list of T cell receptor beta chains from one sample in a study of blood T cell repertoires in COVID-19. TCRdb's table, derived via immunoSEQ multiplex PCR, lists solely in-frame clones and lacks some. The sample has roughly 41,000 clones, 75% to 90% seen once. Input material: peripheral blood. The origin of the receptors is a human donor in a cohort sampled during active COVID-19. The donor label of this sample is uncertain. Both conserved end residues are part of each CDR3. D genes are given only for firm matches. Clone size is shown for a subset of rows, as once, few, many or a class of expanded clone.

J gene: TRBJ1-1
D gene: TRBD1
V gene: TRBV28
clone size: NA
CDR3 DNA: TGTGCCAGCAGTTTTCCCAGGGGGCGGGCTTTCTTT
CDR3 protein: CASSFPRGRAFF

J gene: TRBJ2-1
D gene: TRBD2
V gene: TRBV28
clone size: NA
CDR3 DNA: TGTGCCAGCAGTTCTCCCGGGACTAGCGGCTACAATGAGCAGTTCTTC
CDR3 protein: CASSSPGTSGYNEQFF

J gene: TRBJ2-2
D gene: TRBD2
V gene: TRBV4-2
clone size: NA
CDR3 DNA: TGTGCCAGCAGCCACTCCCGGACTAGCGGGGTTCCCGGGGAGCTGTTTTTT
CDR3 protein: CASSHSRTSGVPGELFF

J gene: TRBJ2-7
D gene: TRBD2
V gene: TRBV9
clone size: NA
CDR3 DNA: TGTGCCAGCAGCGTAGGAGCCACTAGCGGGCCTTACTCCTACGAGCAGTACTTC
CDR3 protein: CASSVGATSGPYSYEQYF

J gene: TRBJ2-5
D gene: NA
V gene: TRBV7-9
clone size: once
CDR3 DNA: TGTGCCAGCAGCTTAGCTACTAGTGGGGGACTCCAGTACTTC
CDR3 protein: CASSLATSGGLQYF

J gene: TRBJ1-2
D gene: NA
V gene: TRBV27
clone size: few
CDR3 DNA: TGTGCCAGCAGTCCGGGACAATTACTTAACTATGGCTACACCTTC
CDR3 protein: CASSPGQLLNYGYTF

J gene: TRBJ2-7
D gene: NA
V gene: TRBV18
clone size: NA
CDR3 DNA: TGTGCCAGCTCACCACGGGACAACACCTACGAGCAGTACTTC
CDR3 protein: CASSPRDNTYEQYF

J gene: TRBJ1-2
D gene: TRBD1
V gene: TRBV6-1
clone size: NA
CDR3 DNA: TGTGCCAGCAGTGACCTCACAGGGGTCAACTATGGCTACACCTTC
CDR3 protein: CASSDLTGVNYGYTF

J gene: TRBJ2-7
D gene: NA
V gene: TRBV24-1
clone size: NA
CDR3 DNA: TGTGCCACCAGTGATCCCTCAGGAAGCGAGCAGTACTTC
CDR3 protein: CATSDPSGSEQYF

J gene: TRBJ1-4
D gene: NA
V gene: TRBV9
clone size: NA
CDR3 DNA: TGTGCCAGCAGCGAATTCCAGGGATATAATGAAAAACTGTTTTTT
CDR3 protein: CASSEFQGYNEKLFF

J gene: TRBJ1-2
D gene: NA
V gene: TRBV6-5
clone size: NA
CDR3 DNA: TGTGCCAGCAGTTACTCGAACAGGCCAGAACTTTACACCTTC
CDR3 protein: CASSYSNRPELYTF

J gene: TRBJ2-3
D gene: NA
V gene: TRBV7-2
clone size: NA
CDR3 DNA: TGTGCCAGCAGCTTAGCTATCGGCACAGATACGCAGTATTTT
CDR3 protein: CASSLAIGTDTQYF

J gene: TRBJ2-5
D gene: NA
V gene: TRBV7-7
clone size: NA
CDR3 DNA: TGTGCTAGCAGCTTCGGTCCCCGTGTTGACAAGGGGGACGGAGAGACCCAGTACTTC
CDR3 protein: CASSFGPRVDKGDGETQYF